These 31 T cell receptor beta chains were sequenced from one sample in a study of STAT3 mutations in large granular lymphocyte leukemia. Sequencing was performed with immunoSEQ multiplex PCR; in TCRdb, only in-frame clones are kept and a portion is missing. The sample lists approximately 1,500 clones, roughly three fifths occurring once. Study-level findings and limits: Every T-cell large granular lymphocyte leukemia patient had at least one immunodominant TCR beta clonotype.

These receptors have no known antigen. The sequencing sample was made of peripheral blood mononuclear cells. These receptors all come from a woman in her 70s with T-cell large granular lymphocyte leukemia. Some clones in this sample may be carry-over from other donors' samples.

In its sample, this clone is medium-sized. V gene TRBV28 combines with J gene TRBJ2-7; D remains unclear. Germline loops: CDR1 MDHEN, CDR2 SYDVKM. Trimming shortened V by 4 bases and J by 3 bases, and 4 bases separated the two germline ends. The length of the CDR3 is 11 residues. The CDR3 region has the DNA TGTGCCAGCAGTTCCTTCTACGAGCAGTACTTC. Encoded protein: CASSSFYEQYF.

This rearrangement joins TRBV18 to TRBJ1-5, with no clear D. The V end lost 6 bases, the J end lost 0 bases, and 9 bases lay between the germline ends. This CDR3 is 14 amino acids long. The germline gives CDR1 KGHSH, CDR2 LQKENI. This CDR3 reads CASSQEDSNQPQHF. CDR3 DNA: TGTGCCAGCTCCCAGGAGGATAGCAATCAGCCCCAGCATTTT.

This clone appeared a few times. The genes are TRBV7-9 and TRBJ2-7, with D unresolved. The CDR3 length is 13 residues. Germline lookup yields CDR1 SEHNR and CDR2 FQNEAQ (reference sequence). Trimming left V 5 bases short and J 1 base short, with 9 bases between. Here the CDR3 reads CASSPQVSYEQYF. The DNA for the CDR3 is TGTGCCAGCAGCCCGCAGGTATCCTACGAGCAGTACTTC.

The chain has TRBV18 and TRBJ1-2; D is ambiguous. The CDR3 covers 16 residues. Trimming took off 2 bases at V and 0 bases at J, with 13 bases between the two ends. Looked up from germline, CDR1 is KGHSH and CDR2 is LQKENI. The CDR3 sequence is CASSPNRPGTNYGYTF. DNA of the CDR3: TGTGCCAGCTCACCAAACCGACCAGGTACTAACTATGGCTACACCTTC. Combining the CDR3 with reference TRBV18 and TRBJ1-2 gives the whole variable domain NAGVMQNPRHLVRRRGQEARLRCSPMKGHSHVYWYRQLPEEGLKFMVYLQKENIIDESGMPKERFSAEFPKEGPSILRIQQVVRGDSAAYFCASSPNRPGTNYGYTFGSGTRLTVV.

V and J are TRBV5-1 and TRBJ1-5, with D possibly being TRBD1 (5 bases). V dropped 2 bases and J dropped 3 bases, with 12 bases sitting between them. The CDR3 totals 15 residues. Germline V gene data show CDR1 as SGHRS and CDR2 as YFSETQ. This CDR3 is CASSFGGGDNQPQHF. The CDR3 bases are TGCGCCAGCAGCTTTGGGGGGGGAGACAATCAGCCCCAGCATTTT.

This clone was counted once. The J gene is TRBJ2-7, the V gene TRBV7-9; 9 bases are a match to TRBD2. Germline V CDR1 and CDR2: SEHNR, FQNEAQ (reference sequence). The ends lost 6 bases at V and 6 bases at J; junction bases unmatched: 9. CDR3 length: 14 residues. The CDR3: CASRESSGSSEQYF. As DNA, the CDR3 is TGTGCCAGCAGAGAGAGTAGCGGGAGCTCCGAGCAGTACTTC.

This CDR3 reads CSVQAGGLSYEQYF. CDR3 DNA: TGCAGCGTCCAGGCGGGGGGCCTTTCCTACGAGCAGTACTTC. The chain recombines TRBV29-1 with TRBJ2-7, with 8 bases that match TRBD2. The V and J ends lost 6 bases and 1 base, in that order; junction bases with no gene match: 8. Germline loops: CDR1 SQVTM, CDR2 ANQGSEA. This CDR3 is 14 amino acids long.

This clone occurred a few times. The V and J genes are TRBV6-5 and TRBJ2-5, with D possibly TRBD2 on 6 matching bases. V lost 2 bases, J lost 1 base, and 8 bases lay in between. Germline CDR1 MNHEY, CDR2 SVGAGI. The length of the CDR3 is 14 residues. The CDR3, as DNA: TGTGCCAGCAGTTACACCGGGGGCCAAGAGACCCAGTACTTC. Translation: CASSYTGGQETQYF.

The chain carries TRBV5-6 and TRBJ1-5, with D maybe TRBD1 (6 bases). Germline-derived CDR1 and CDR2 are SGHDT and YYEEEE. This CDR3 is built from 16 residues. V lost 2 bases, J lost 3 bases, and 15 bases lay in between. The CDR3 spells CASSLTGGGDNQPQHF. CDR3 DNA sequence: TGTGCCAGCAGCTTAACAGGAGGGGGTGACAATCAGCCCCAGCATTTT.

This chain connects TRBV5-4 to TRBJ1-1; 8 bases agree with TRBD1. The V gene end was trimmed by 0 bases and the J gene end by 0 bases; junction bases not matched to a gene: 1. Germline loops: CDR1 SGHNT, CDR2 YYREEE (reference sequence). CDR3 length: 15 residues. CDR3 amino acids: CASSLAGQVNTEAFF. CDR3 in DNA: TGTGCCAGCAGCTTGGCGGGACAGGTGAACACTGAAGCTTTCTTT.

This clone was counted between two and nine times. The chain couples TRBV7-9 to TRBJ1-5; 8 positions match TRBD1. Germline V gives CDR1 SEHNR, CDR2 FQNEAQ (reference sequence). The CDR3 extends over 16 amino acids. Unmatched junction bases numbered 4, after V lost 3 bases and J lost 0 bases. CDR3 in DNA: TGTGCCAGCAGCTTCGCACAGGGGGGTAGCAATCAGCCCCAGCATTTT. Encoded protein: CASSFAQGGSNQPQHF. The complete variable domain, with remaining parts taken from reference TRBV7-9 and TRBJ1-5, reads DTGVSQNPRHKITKRGQNVTFRCDPISEHNRLYWYRQTLGQGPEFLTYFQNEAQLEKSRLLSDRFSAERPKGSFSTLEIQRTEQGDSAMYLCASSFAQGGSNQPQHFGDGTRLSIL.

V usage is TRBV30 and J usage is TRBJ2-5, with D perhaps matching TRBD1 (6 bases). CDR1 and CDR2 (germline): GTSNPN, SVGIG (reference sequence). Trimming removed 0 bases at V and 6 bases at J, with 20 bases between. This CDR3 spans 16 amino acids. The DNA of the CDR3 is TGTGCCTGGAGTGTAACCGGCCTAGGGGGAAGGAAGACCCAGTACTTC. Translation: CAWSVTGLGGRKTQYF.

The chain has TRBV7-6 and TRBJ1-1; maybe TRBD1 (6 bases). Trimming shortened V by 4 bases and J by 7 bases, and 16 bases separated the two germline ends. CDR1 is SGHVS, CDR2 FNYEAQ, per germline. The CDR3 is made up of 14 amino acids. The CDR3 is CASSWSRGAIEAFF. CDR3 coding DNA: TGTGCCAGCAGCTGGAGCCGGGGGGCGATTGAAGCTTTCTTT.

In its sample, this clone ranks as large (0.1 to 1%). The chain joins TRBV5-1 to TRBJ2-5; D might be TRBD1 or TRBD2, each matching 5 bases. Trimming cost V 3 bases and J 2 bases, with 11 bases left between them. The CDR3 has 14 residues. Germline CDR1 SGHRS, CDR2 YFSETQ. CDR3 sequence: CASSYRDQQETQYF. The CDR3, as DNA: TGCGCCAGCAGCTACCGGGACCAACAAGAGACCCAGTACTTC. The whole variable domain, filled in from reference TRBV5-1 and TRBJ2-5, reads KAGVTQTPRYLIKTRGQQVTLSCSPISGHRSVSWYQQTPGQGLQFLFEYFSETQRNKGNFPGRFSGRQFSNSRSEMNVSTLELGDSALYLCASSYRDQQETQYFGPGTRLLVL.

This rearrangement joins TRBV30 to TRBJ1-1; 7 positions agree with TRBD1. The CDR3 extends over 14 amino acids. CDR1 and CDR2 (germline): GTSNPN, SVGIG (reference sequence). J gave up 4 bases and V 1 base, and 6 bases lay outside the gene matches. CDR3 bases: TGTGCCTGGAGTGAAGGGGGCGCGGGCACTGAAGCTTTCTTT. This encodes CAWSEGGAGTEAFF.

The CDR3 spells CASSQDEYEQYF. CDR3 bases: TGCGCCAGCAGCCAAGATGAGTACGAGCAGTACTTC. The chain employs TRBV4-1 and TRBJ2-7, with D hard to call. The CDR3 runs 12 residues. Germline V CDR1 and CDR2: MGHRA, YSYEKL. V was clipped by 0 bases and J by 4 bases, with 4 bases between them.

The chain recombines TRBV6-6 with TRBJ1-5, with a weak D call TRBD1 (5 bases). There are 13 residues in the CDR3. Germline CDR1 is MNHNY and CDR2 is SVGAGI (reference sequence). V was trimmed by 7 bases and J by 7 bases, leaving 14 bases between them. CDR3 coding DNA: TGTGCCAGCAACCAAACCGGGGGACAGCCCCAGCATTTT. It translates to CASNQTGGQPQHF.

V is TRBV29-1 and J is TRBJ2-7; D perhaps matches TRBD2 (6 bases). Between the trimmed V and J ends, which lost 5 bases and 3 bases, there was a span of 11 bases. Germline V gene data show CDR1 as SQVTM and CDR2 as ANQGSEA. The CDR3 spans 12 residues. The CDR3 loop reads CSVTGGDYEQYF. CDR3 nucleotide sequence: TGCAGCGTTACGGGCGGGGACTACGAGCAGTACTTC.

In its sample, this clone was seen once. The chain couples TRBV5-1 to TRBJ1-2; D gene unclear. This CDR3 comprises 14 residues. Germline CDR1 reads SGHRS; CDR2 reads YFSETQ. With 3 bases removed from V and 0 bases from J, the gap between germline ends came to 9 bases. The CDR3 DNA reads TGCGCCAGCAGCTCGGAACAAGCTAACTATGGCTACACCTTC. This translates into CASSSEQANYGYTF.

This clone was recorded a few times. V usage is TRBV5-4 and J usage is TRBJ1-1; 11 bases match TRBD1. V was clipped by 4 bases and J by 1 base; unmatched bases: 9. Germline assignment: CDR1 SGHNT and CDR2 YYREEE (reference sequence). The CDR3 contains 17 residues. The CDR3 coding sequence is TGTGCCAGCAGCGACGCGGGACAGGGGGTCGGGAACACTGAAGCTTTCTTT. Its protein is CASSDAGQGVGNTEAFF.

This clone was seen a handful of times. The rearrangement uses TRBV5-1 and TRBJ2-7; D is unresolved. V was pared by 1 base and J by 5 bases, with 19 bases between. CDR1 is SGHRS, CDR2 YFSETQ, per germline. This CDR3 is built from 16 residues. CDR3 DNA: TGCGCCAGCAGCTTGCCCAGGTCCGACCTTCAGGACGAGCAGTACTTC. It specifies CASSLPRSDLQDEQYF. Full variable domain (remainder filled in from reference TRBV5-1 and TRBJ2-7): KAGVTQTPRYLIKTRGQQVTLSCSPISGHRSVSWYQQTPGQGLQFLFEYFSETQRNKGNFPGRFSGRQFSNSRSEMNVSTLELGDSALYLCASSLPRSDLQDEQYFGPGTRLTVT.

The V gene is TRBV7-3, the J gene TRBJ2-7; TRBD2 aligns across 10 bases. The CDR3 runs 13 residues. Germline V gives CDR1 SGHTA, CDR2 FQGTGA. V was clipped by 6 bases and J by 5 bases; unmatched bases: 4. The DNA of the CDR3 is TGTGCCAGCAGGGCTAGCGGGAGCGACGAGCAGTACTTC. It encodes CASRASGSDEQYF.

This clone was seen a few times. The chain recombines TRBV18 with TRBJ2-7, with D uncertain. The germline CDR1 and CDR2 sequences are KGHSH and LQKENI. The V end lost 6 bases, the J end lost 5 bases, and 11 bases lay between the germline ends. CDR3 length: 12 residues. The CDR3 DNA sequence: TGTGCCAGCTCTATAAGCCGGAACGAGCAGTACTTC. This gives the protein CASSISRNEQYF.

A few counts support this clone. This chain uses TRBV7-9 with TRBJ2-3, with TRBD2 matching 7 bases. The germline gives CDR1 SEHNR, CDR2 FQNEAQ (reference sequence). The CDR3 covers 16 residues. J lost 0 bases, V lost 4 bases, and 7 bases had no gene match. The CDR3 sequence: CASSSNLADSTDTQYF. In DNA, the CDR3 is TGTGCCAGCAGCTCGAATCTAGCGGATAGCACAGATACGCAGTATTTT. The full variable domain, with the rest looked up from reference TRBV7-9 and TRBJ2-3, is DTGVSQNPRHKITKRGQNVTFRCDPISEHNRLYWYRQTLGQGPEFLTYFQNEAQLEKSRLLSDRFSAERPKGSFSTLEIQRTEQGDSAMYLCASSSNLADSTDTQYFGPGTRLTVL.

The rearrangement uses TRBV13 and TRBJ1-2; 8 bases are a match to TRBD1. The CDR3 contains 13 residues. Germline V gene data show CDR1 as PRHDT and CDR2 as FYEKMQ (reference sequence). J gave up 5 bases and V 5 bases, and 4 bases lay outside the gene matches. The CDR3 region has the DNA TGTGCCAGCAGCACGGGACAGGAGTATGGCTACACCTTC. Protein: CASSTGQEYGYTF.

This clone was detected only a few times. V and J are TRBV7-9 and TRBJ2-7; TRBD1 matches 10 bases. Germline lookup yields CDR1 SEHNR and CDR2 FQNEAQ (reference sequence). The CDR3 is 15 amino acids. Trimming at V came to 4 bases and at J to 5 bases, leaving 8 bases not matched to a gene. The CDR3 here is CASSSRDRGLHEQYF. The CDR3 DNA follows: TGTGCCAGCAGCTCCCGGGACAGGGGCCTCCACGAGCAGTACTTC.

In this sample, this clone turned up a few times. V usage is TRBV4-1 and J usage is TRBJ1-1; D is uncertain. The CDR3 consists of 13 residues. Per the germline V gene, CDR1 is MGHRA and CDR2 is YSYEKL. Trimming shortened V by 0 bases and J by 6 bases, and 8 bases separated the two germline ends. CDR3 DNA sequence: TGCGCCAGCAGCCAAGAGGGCGGCTCTGAAGCTTTCTTT. Encoded protein: CASSQEGGSEAFF.

The V call is TRBV30, the J call TRBJ2-1, with TRBD2 identical over 7 bases. This CDR3 contains 14 residues. The trim removed 8 bases at V and 9 bases at J, leaving 16 bases unmatched. The germline gives CDR1 GTSNPN, CDR2 SVGIG (reference sequence). The chain's CDR3 is CASPRVGGPGEQFF. CDR3 nucleotide sequence: TGTGCCAGCCCACGGGTGGGAGGGCCCGGTGAGCAGTTCTTC.

J is TRBJ2-7 and V is TRBV15; D could derive from TRBD1 or TRBD2 (5 bases each). The CDR3 runs 15 residues. Looked up from germline, CDR1 is LNHNV and CDR2 is YYDKDF (reference sequence). V lost 5 bases and J 4 bases, leaving 18 bases between the germline ends. CDR3 coding DNA: TGTGCCACCAGCCACTCTCGCGATGGGGGATACGAGCAGTACTTC. This sequence encodes CATSHSRDGGYEQYF. The variable domain in full, completed from reference TRBV15 and TRBJ2-7, reads DAMVIQNPRYQVTQFGKPVTLSCSQTLNHNVMYWYQQKSSQAPKLLFHYYDKDFNNEADTPDNFQSRRPNTSFCFLDIRSPGLGDTAMYLCATSHSRDGGYEQYFGPGTRLTVT.

J is TRBJ2-7 and V is TRBV5-1, with D perhaps matching TRBD1 (6 bases). V was clipped by 0 bases and J by 2 bases, with 12 bases between them. The CDR3 spans 15 residues. The V gene's germline CDR1 is SGHRS and CDR2 YFSETQ. The CDR3 sequence is CASSLDGTPTYEQYF. The CDR3 bases are TGCGCCAGCAGCTTGGATGGGACACCGACCTACGAGCAGTACTTC.

This clone was picked up a small number of times. The rearrangement links TRBV25-1 to TRBJ2-1, with D perhaps matching TRBD2 (5 bases). The length of the CDR3 is 15 residues. V lost 4 bases and J lost 0, with 10 bases in between. Germline V gives CDR1 MGHDK, CDR2 SYGVNS. The CDR3 here is CASSVAAGSYNEQFF. CDR3 DNA sequence: TGTGCCAGCAGTGTGGCGGCGGGCTCCTACAATGAGCAGTTCTTC.